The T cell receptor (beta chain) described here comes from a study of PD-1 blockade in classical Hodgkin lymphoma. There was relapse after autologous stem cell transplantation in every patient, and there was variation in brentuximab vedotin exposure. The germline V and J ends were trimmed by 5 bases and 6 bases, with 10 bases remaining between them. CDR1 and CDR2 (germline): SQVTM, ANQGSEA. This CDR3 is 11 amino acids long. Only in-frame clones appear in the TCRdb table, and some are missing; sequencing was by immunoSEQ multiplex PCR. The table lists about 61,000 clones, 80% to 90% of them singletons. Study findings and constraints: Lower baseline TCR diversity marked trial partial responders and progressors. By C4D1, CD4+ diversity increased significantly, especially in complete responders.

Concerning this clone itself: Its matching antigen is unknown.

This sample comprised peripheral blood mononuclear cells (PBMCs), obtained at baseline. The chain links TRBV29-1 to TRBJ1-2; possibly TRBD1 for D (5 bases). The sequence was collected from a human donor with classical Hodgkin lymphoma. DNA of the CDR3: TGCAGCGTTTTAGGGGAGGATGGCTACACCTTC. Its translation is CSVLGEDGYTF.